Listed here is a single TCR beta chain. The CDR3 covers 14 residues. CDR1 and CDR2 (germline): MDHEN, SYDVKM. Trimming pared 4 bases from V and 5 bases from J, leaving 14 bases between. The source of the sample is a study of blood T cells in healthy people across ages. Researchers collected about 9.7 milliliters of peripheral blood from every single donor. PCR was performed a second time for roughly 7 to 11 cycles using a sample-barcoded 5' primer and a J-beta primer mix. Every cDNA molecule bore a tag from a template-switch adaptor containing 12 random nucleotides. TCRdb re-called the 5' RACE reads through MiXCR, storing one row per CDR3 protein. The data hold 600,000 to 800,000 distinct CDR3 sequences, with 21% observed a single time.

V and J are TRBV28 and TRBJ2-5; D remains unclear. Sequences were obtained from blood. This TCR came from an older man in good health. The DNA for the CDR3 is TGTGCCAGCAGTTCGGCATCAATGGAGGAGACCCAGTACTTC. This gives the protein CASSSASMEETQYF.